The TCR beta chain under discussion was sequenced for a study of CD8+ T cells in alopecia areata. Germline V gene sequence: CDR1 SQVTM, CDR2 ANQGSEA. With 6 bases removed from V and 4 bases from J, the gap between germline ends came to 15 bases. CDR3 length: 13 amino acids. Extracted RNA was reverse transcribed, and the resulting cDNA served as sequencing template. The repertoire was sequenced with immunoSEQ multiplex PCR; TCRdb's copy has only in-frame clones and lacks some. The sample contains hundreds of thousands of clones, approximately 61% of which appear only once. Worth noting for this clone: Its antigen remains unknown.

General study findings and limits: Whereas mice showed it more clearly, TCR sharing across patients was murkier, possibly because of HLA. Scalp samples also yield sequences from resident alphabeta T cells of normal skin.

Peripheral blood and lesional scalp punch biopsies were taken from alopecia areata patients. CD4+ and CD8+ T cells were sorted from PBMCs. This receptor was obtained from a human donor with alopecia areata. V gene TRBV29-1 combines with J gene TRBJ1-1; D unclear. This specimen was CD4+ T cells sorted from blood, taken at week 0. The CDR3 loop is CSVRTDLFTEAFF. CDR3 nucleotides: TGCAGCGTGAGGACCGACCTTTTCACTGAAGCTTTCTTT.